This T cell receptor (beta chain) was captured in a study of shared clonotypes between healthy human individuals. About the study: Per donor, three plates held CD4 naive cells, three held CD4 memory, two held CD8 naive and one held CD8 memory. Study-level results: Compared with memory subsets, naive subsets generally had larger estimated richness.

Libraries were prepared by immunoSEQ multiplex PCR; TCRdb keeps only in-frame clonotypes and omits some of them. The table includes around 650,000 clones, 95% to 97% detected once. Notes on this clone: What it binds is not known.

Naive CD8 cells lacked CD45RO and underwent positive selection for CCR7, leaving out terminally differentiated effector memory CD45RA+ cells. Only Caucasian adults living in Nashville, Tennessee served as donors. The V and J ends lost 4 bases and 6 bases respectively, with 15 bases between them. This CDR3 spans 15 amino acids. Germline lookup yields CDR1 SEHNR and CDR2 FQNEAQ (reference sequence). Material: naive CD8+ T cells sorted from blood. This chain connects TRBV7-9 to TRBJ1-4; the D gene is possibly TRBD1 (6 bases). The TCR was taken from a woman in her twenties or thirties in good health. The CDR3 DNA sequence: TGTGCCAGCAGCTCGAGGACAGTTCCTGATGAAAAACTGTTTTTT. Translated: CASSSRTVPDEKLFF. The whole variable domain, remainder taken from reference TRBV7-9 and TRBJ1-4, is DTGVSQNPRHKITKRGQNVTFRCDPISEHNRLYWYRQTLGQGPEFLTYFQNEAQLEKSRLLSDRFSAERPKGSFSTLEIQRTEQGDSAMYLCASSSRTVPDEKLFFGSGTQLSVL.